The source of this T cell receptor (beta chain) is a study of T cells after yellow fever vaccination. Overall study context: Fractions of low cell number were prepared using SMART-Seq v4 Ultra Low Input.

Germline V lookup: CDR1 ENHRY, CDR2 SYGVKD. V shed 9 bases and J 6 bases; nucleotides not matched to a gene: 7. The CDR3 covers 14 residues. In this sample, this clonotype turned up a few times. Its matching antigen is unknown. As TCR cDNA was made by 5'RACE template switching, a universal primer site and UMIs were added. A single record per CDR3 protein comes from TCRdb applying MiXCR to the 5' RACE reads. The sample has tens of thousands of distinct CDR3 sequences; roughly 7.7% are singletons. Study-level findings and limits: Abundant clonotypes from the bulk population could get into FACS-sorted repertoires as contaminants. A large majority of primary-vaccination clones showed up again after the booster (about 96% CD4, 88% CD8).

The receptor was isolated from a man aged 25-45 years who received the YFV17D yellow fever vaccine. The rearrangement joins TRBV10-3 to TRBJ2-7; 14 bases are a match to TRBD2. Source: CD8+ T cells sorted from PBMCs, taken on the day of the yellow fever booster vaccination. CDR3: CAIGTSGSQGEQYF. CDR3 in DNA: TGTGCCATTGGGACTAGCGGGAGTCAAGGCGAGCAGTACTTC.